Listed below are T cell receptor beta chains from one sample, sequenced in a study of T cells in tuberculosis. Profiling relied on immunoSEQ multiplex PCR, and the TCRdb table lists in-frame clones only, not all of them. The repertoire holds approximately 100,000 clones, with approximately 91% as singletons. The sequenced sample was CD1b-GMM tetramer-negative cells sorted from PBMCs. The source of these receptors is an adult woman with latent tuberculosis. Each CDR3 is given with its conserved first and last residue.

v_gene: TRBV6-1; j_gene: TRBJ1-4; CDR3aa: CASSSGGLIREKLFF
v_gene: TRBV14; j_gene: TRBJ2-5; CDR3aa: CASSPRGRQETQYF
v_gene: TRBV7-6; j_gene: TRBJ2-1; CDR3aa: CASSFGLPYNEQFF
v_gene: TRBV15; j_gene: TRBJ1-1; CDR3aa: CATSRGRRGRGAMNTEAFF
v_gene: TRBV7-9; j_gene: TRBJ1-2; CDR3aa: CASSLAQQEGGYTF
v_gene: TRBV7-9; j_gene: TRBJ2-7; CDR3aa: CASSEYGGSGVWLLSEQYF
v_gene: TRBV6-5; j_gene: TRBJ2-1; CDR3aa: CASSYDRDRRNEQFF
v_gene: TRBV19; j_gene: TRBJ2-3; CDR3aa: CASSIASGSTDTQYF
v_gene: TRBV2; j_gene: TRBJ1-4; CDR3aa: CASMRVNEKLFF
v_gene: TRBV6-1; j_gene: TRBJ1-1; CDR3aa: CASSEGGVWNTEAFF
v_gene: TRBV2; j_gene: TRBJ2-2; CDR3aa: CASSSYPGELFF
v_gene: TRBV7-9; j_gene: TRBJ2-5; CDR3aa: CASSQRTGRETQYF
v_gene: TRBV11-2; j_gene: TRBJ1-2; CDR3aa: CASSPSRGQGLVDYGYTF
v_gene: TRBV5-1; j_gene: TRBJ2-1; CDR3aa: CASSLGRGNHNEQFF
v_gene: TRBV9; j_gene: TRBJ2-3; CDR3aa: CASSLGATDTQYF
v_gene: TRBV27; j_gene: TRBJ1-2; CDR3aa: CATTPGTGATNYGYTF
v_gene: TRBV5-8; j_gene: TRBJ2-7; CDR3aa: CASSQGGQSYEQYF
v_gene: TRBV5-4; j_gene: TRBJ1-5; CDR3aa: CASSAGGLDQPQHF
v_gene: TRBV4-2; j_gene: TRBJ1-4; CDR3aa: CASSQEWNRVGEKLFF
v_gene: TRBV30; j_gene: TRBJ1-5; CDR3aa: CAWSPGQPNQPQHF
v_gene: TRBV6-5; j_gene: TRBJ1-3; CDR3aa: CASSWGQGIRGNTIYF
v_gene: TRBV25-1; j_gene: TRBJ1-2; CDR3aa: CASSESGTGSTGYGYTF
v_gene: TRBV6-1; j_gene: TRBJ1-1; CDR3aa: CASSRTGGSEAFF
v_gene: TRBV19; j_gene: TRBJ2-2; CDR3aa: CASSNARASSTGELFF
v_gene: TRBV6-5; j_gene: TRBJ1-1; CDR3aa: CASSYSAGNTEAFF
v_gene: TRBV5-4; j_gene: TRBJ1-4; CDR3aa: CASSLMGGSSEKLFF
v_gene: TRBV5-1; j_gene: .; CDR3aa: CASSRGTRREQYF
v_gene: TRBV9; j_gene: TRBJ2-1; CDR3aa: CASSVGTGSHNEQFF
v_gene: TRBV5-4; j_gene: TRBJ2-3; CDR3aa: CASHLGGGAPDTQYF
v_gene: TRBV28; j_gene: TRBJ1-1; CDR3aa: CASRIQGLNTEAFF
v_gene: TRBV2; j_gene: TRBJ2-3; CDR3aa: CASIAGAYTDTQYF
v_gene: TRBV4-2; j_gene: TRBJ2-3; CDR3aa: CASSQDTSGGPRTDTQYF
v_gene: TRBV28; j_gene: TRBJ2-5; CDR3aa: CASSYMSGGDQYF
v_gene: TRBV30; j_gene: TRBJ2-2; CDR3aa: CAWSGAGGLPGELFF
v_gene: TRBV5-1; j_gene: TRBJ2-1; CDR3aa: CASSVGLAGVRNEQFF
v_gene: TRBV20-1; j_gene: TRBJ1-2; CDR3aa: CSATTGAGYTF
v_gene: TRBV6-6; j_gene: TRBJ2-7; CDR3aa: CASSFRGGGPNEQYF
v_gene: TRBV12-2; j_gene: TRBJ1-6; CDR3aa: CASRLALDSYGNSPLHF
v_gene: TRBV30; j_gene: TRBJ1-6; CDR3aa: CAWSLRVSPLHF
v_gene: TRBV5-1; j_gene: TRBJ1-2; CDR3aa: CASSWRQGVNYGYTF
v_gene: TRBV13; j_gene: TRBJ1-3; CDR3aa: CASSLGLLRGEGNTIYF
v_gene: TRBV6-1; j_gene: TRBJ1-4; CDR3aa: CASSGWRNEKLFF